This passage covers 5 T cell receptor beta chains from one sample sequenced in a study of cytomegalovirus exposure and HLA in healthy donors. In the PCR, 60 Vbeta and 13 Jbeta primers were used. Clones were read by immunoSEQ multiplex PCR, and TCRdb kept only the in-frame ones, dropping some. The data show over 55,000 clones, with about 90% seen just once and roughly 1.5% held by the top ten. What was sequenced was PBMCs. These receptors originate from a man between 18 and 35 years old in good health and CMV-seronegative.

This chain links TRBV2 with TRBJ1-1; 7 bases align to TRBD1. The V gene's germline CDR1 is SNHLY and CDR2 FYNNEI. The junction had 9 bases not matched to a gene; V was cut back by 9 bases and J by 5 bases. The CDR3 is 13 residues long. The CDR3 coding sequence is TGTGCCAGTACTCAGGGGGAAGGTACTGAAGCTTTCTTT. Protein: CASTQGEGTEAFF.

The chain links TRBV30 to TRBJ2-7, with TRBD2 as a possible D gene (5 bases). Deletions cut 5 bases from V and 0 bases from J, with 17 bases between. CDR3 length equals 15 residues. Germline V gene lookup returns CDR1 GTSNPN and CDR2 SVGIG (reference sequence). The CDR3 loop reads CAWSLLGVFSYEQYF. The CDR3 bases are TGTGCCTGGTCCTTACTGGGAGTCTTCTCCTACGAGCAGTACTTC.

A note on this clone: Mismatch with germline at one junction end may stem from a read error. The chain joins TRBV7-8 to TRBJ2-5, with no clear D. In germline, CDR1 is SGHVS, CDR2 FQNEAQ. The length of the CDR3 is 15 residues. The CDR3 here is CAGSLAWSVQETQYF. DNA for the CDR3: TGTGCCGGCAGCTTAGCCTGGAGCGTCCAAGAGACCCAGTACTTC.

This chain connects TRBV9 to TRBJ2-3, with 10 bases matching TRBD2. The CDR3 covers 15 residues. Trimming cost V 4 bases and J 7 bases; bases outside gene matches: 9. Germline V gene data show CDR1 as SGDLS and CDR2 as YYNGEE. For the CDR3, the DNA is TGTGCCAGCAGCCCCAGTGGTAGCGGGGGGAATACGCAGTATTTT. It is translated as CASSPSGSGGNTQYF.

The genes are TRBV2 and TRBJ2-2; D may be TRBD2 (5 bases). CDR1 SNHLY and CDR2 FYNNEI come from the germline V gene. The CDR3 runs to 21 residues. V was cut by 7 bases and J by 6 bases, with 36 bases left in between. The CDR3 spells CASTDLGPPLPRGRVPGELFF. The CDR3 nucleotides are TGTGCCAGCACCGACTTGGGCCCCCCCCTCCCTAGAGGGCGCGTCCCCGGGGAGCTGTTTTTT.